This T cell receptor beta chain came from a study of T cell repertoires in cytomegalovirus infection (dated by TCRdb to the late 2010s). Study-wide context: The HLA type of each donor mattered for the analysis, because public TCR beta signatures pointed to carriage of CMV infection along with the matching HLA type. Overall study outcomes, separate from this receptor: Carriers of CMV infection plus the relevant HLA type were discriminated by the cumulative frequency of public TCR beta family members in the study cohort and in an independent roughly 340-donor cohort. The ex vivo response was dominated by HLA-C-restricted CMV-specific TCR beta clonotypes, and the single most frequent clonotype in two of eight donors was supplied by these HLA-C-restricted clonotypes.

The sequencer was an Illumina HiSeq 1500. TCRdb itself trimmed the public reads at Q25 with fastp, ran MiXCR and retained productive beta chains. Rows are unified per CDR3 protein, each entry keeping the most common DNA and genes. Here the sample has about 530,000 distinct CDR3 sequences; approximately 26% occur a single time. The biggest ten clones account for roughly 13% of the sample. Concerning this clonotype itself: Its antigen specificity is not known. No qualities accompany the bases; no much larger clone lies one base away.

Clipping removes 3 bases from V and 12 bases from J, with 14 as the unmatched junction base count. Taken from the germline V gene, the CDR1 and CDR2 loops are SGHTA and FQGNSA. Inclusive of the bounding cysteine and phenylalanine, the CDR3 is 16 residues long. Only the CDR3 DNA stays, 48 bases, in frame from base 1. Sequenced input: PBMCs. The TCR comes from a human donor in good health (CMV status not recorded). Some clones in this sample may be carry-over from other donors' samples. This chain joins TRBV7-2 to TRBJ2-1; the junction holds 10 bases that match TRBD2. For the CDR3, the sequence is CASSFLGASGSHRQFF. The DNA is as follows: TGTGCCAGCAGCTTTCTTGGGGCTAGCGGGAGTCATCGGCAGTTCTTC.